Presented here are 15 T cell receptor beta chains from one specimen sequenced in a study of T cell clonality in common variable immunodeficiency. Generated by immunoSEQ multiplex PCR, the TCRdb table keeps only in-frame clones and is missing some. This repertoire holds some 50,000 clones, and none appear only once. Sequencing was done on a sample of peripheral blood mononuclear cells. The source is a person aged 18 to 69 in good health.

This clone was counted ten times or more. The CDR3 extends 3 residues past the end of the read, so its final part is completed from the germline J gene. The V and J genes are TRBV18 and TRBJ2-5; TRBD2 might be the D (5 bases). V was shortened by 2 bases and J by 7 bases, with 14 bases between the two germline ends. The CDR3 extends over 14 amino acids. In germline, CDR1 is KGHSH, CDR2 LQKENI. The DNA read from the CDR3 is TGTGCCAGCTCACCAAGTGACGGGGTAGGGACC. Protein product: CASSPSDGVGT. The entire CDR3 reads CASSPSDGVGTQYF.

This clone was observed many times. The read finishes 3 residues shy of the CDR3 end, and the germline J gene is used to complete it. The V and J genes are TRBV6-2 or TRBV6-3 and TRBJ2-3; 11 bases match TRBD1. Germline V lookup: CDR1 MNHEY, CDR2 SVGEGT. J gave up 4 bases and V 8 bases, and 8 bases lay outside the gene matches. The CDR3 is 15 amino acids. The CDR3 here is CASCLGQGGPDTQYF. CDR3 DNA (partial): TGTGCCAGCTGCCTGGGACAGGGGGGGCCAGATACG.

This clone was detected ten times or more. The read comes to an end 3 residues before the CDR3 does, leaving the germline J gene to fill in the end. The chain joins TRBV2 to TRBJ1-1; TRBD1 is a possible D gene (5 bases). Trimming left V 6 bases short and J 1 base short, with 9 bases between. The CDR3 is 13 amino acids. From germline, CDR1 is SNHLY and CDR2 FYNNEI. The CDR3 is CASRGDRNTEAFF. CDR3 DNA (partial): TGTGCCAGCAGGGGCGACAGGAACACTGAA.

This clone occurred many times. Sequencing ends 3 residues short of the CDR3 end; the germline J gene provides the rest. The gene calls are TRBV6-1 and TRBJ2-3; 9 bases are shared with TRBD1. Germline CDR1 reads MNHNS; CDR2 reads SASEGT. The CDR3 runs to 13 residues. The part of the CDR3 DNA that was read is TGTGCCAGCAGTGAAGGGACAGGGGTGACG. Its translation: CASSEGTGVT. The complete CDR3 reads CASSEGTGVTQYF.

In this sample, this clone turned up many times. With the read ending 3 residues before the CDR3 end, the germline J gene is used to fill in that end. The chain carries TRBV11-2 and TRBJ1-6, with D uncertain. Germline CDR1 reads SGHAT; CDR2 reads FQNNGV. V lost 0 bases and J 4 bases, leaving 7 bases between the germline ends. This CDR3 comprises 15 residues. The CDR3 spells CASSLDLQYNSPLHF. CDR3 DNA, as far as it was read: TGTGCCAGCAGCTTAGATCTGCAGTATAATTCACCC.

Comment on this clone: Sequencing ends 3 residues short of the CDR3 end; the germline J gene provides the rest. This chain connects TRBV5-1 to TRBJ2-3, with D hard to call. Germline CDR1 and CDR2: SGHRS and YFSETQ. The CDR3 covers 13 residues. The CDR3 loop is CASSPDSNQPQYF. The sequenced part of the CDR3 DNA is TGCGCCAGCAGCCCGGATAGCAATCAGCCG.

This clone turned up a few times. The CDR3 end falls 3 residues outside the read, so it is completed with the germline J gene. This rearrangement joins TRBV7-2 to TRBJ1-4, with a weak D call TRBD1 (5 bases). The germline gives CDR1 SGHTA, CDR2 FQGNSA. CDR3 length equals 14 residues. CDR3: CASSWDLAGSPLFF. The sequenced part of the CDR3 DNA is TGTGCCAGCAGCTGGGACCTAGCGGGTTCACCA.

This clone was seen repeatedly, ten times or more. The CDR3 region is CASRSRDRDSYEQYF. CDR3 bases read: TGTGCCAGCAGGTCCCGGGACAGGGATTCCTACGAG. V is TRBV4-2 and J is TRBJ2-7; 9 nucleotides agree with TRBD1. Coverage ceases 3 residues before the CDR3 finishes, and the germline J gene fills in the end. The germline gives CDR1 LGHNA, CDR2 YNFKEQ. V lost 6 bases to trimming and J lost 1 base; unmatched junction nucleotides: 7. The CDR3 totals 15 residues.

Details on this clone: The DNA ends 3 residues before the CDR3 does, and the rest of the CDR3 is filled in from the germline J gene. The chain employs TRBV4-2 and TRBJ2-7; weak D call: TRBD1 (5 bases). The CDR3 has 15 amino acids. The germline V gene has CDR1 LGHNA and CDR2 YNFKEQ. Trimming shortened V by 1 base and J by 5 bases, and 15 bases separated the two germline ends. CDR3 sequence reads: CASSQGIGAGDEQYF. The CDR3 DNA, read in part, is TGTGCCAGCAGCCAAGGAATTGGGGCAGGCGACGAG.

This clone was counted at least ten times. The read ends 3 residues before the CDR3 terminus; that terminus is restored from the germline J gene. J is TRBJ2-3 and V is TRBV2, with a tentative D call TRBD2 (5 bases). This CDR3 is built from 13 residues. Looked up from germline, CDR1 is SNHLY and CDR2 is FYNNEI. V dropped 7 bases and J dropped 1 base, with 9 bases sitting between them. The CDR3 region is CASTPGGTDTQYF. CDR3 bases read: TGTGCCAGCACCCCCGGGGGCACAGATACG. Complete variable domain (other parts from reference TRBV2 and TRBJ2-3): EPEVTQTPSHQVTQMGQEVILRCVPISNHLYFYWYRQILGQKVEFLVSFYNNEISEKSEIFDDQFSVERPDGSNFTLKIRSTKLEDSAMYFCASTPGGTDTQYFGPGTRLTVL.

In its sample, this clone ranks as medium-sized (0.01 to 0.1%). The read ends 3 residues shy of where the CDR3 ends; the end is completed using the germline J gene. The rearrangement links TRBV18 to TRBJ2-5; D gene uncertain. With 3 bases removed from V and 4 bases from J, the gap between germline ends came to 9 bases. Germline V gene lookup returns CDR1 KGHSH and CDR2 LQKENI. There are 13 residues in the CDR3. The covered CDR3 bases are TGTGCCAGCTCACCGCGGATCCGAGAGACC. Protein: CASSPRIRET. The entire CDR3 protein reads CASSPRIRETQYF.

This clone was seen repeatedly, ten times or more. CDR3 sequence reads: CSASIRAGTPRTDTQYF. Partial CDR3 DNA: TGCAGTGCTAGTATACGGGCGGGGACGCCTAGGACAGATACG. The V call is TRBV20-1, the J call TRBJ2-3, with TRBD2 as a possible D gene (6 bases). The sequence runs out 3 residues before the end of the CDR3; the remainder is reconstructed from the germline J gene. The CDR3 spans 17 residues. Germline V gene data show CDR1 as DFQATT and CDR2 as SNEGSKA (reference sequence). The V end lost 3 bases, the J end lost 3 bases, and 22 bases lay between the germline ends.

This clone was detected many times. The CDR3 end lies 3 residues beyond the end of the read and is filled in from the germline J gene. The chain joins TRBV19 to TRBJ1-4; 7 nucleotides agree with TRBD1. Germline V gene sequence: CDR1 LNHDA, CDR2 SQIVND (reference sequence). This CDR3 has 14 amino acids. J lost 7 bases, V lost 5 bases, and 7 bases had no gene match. The CDR3 protein is CASSVRGRGEKLFF. CDR3 bases read: TGTGCCAGTAGTGTTAGGGGGCGCGGTGAAAAA.

This clone was found a few times. The DNA ends 3 residues before the CDR3 does, and the rest of the CDR3 is filled in from the germline J gene. V and J are TRBV10-2 and TRBJ2-7; 9 bases are shared with TRBD1. Germline V lookup: CDR1 WSHSY, CDR2 SAAADI. This CDR3 has 14 amino acids. V dropped 7 bases and J dropped 3; count of bases not matched to a gene: 7. The DNA read from the CDR3 is TGCGCCAGCAACAAGGGACAGGGAGGCTACGAG. This codes for CASNKGQGGYE. The whole CDR3 region reads CASNKGQGGYEQYF.

This clone was counted a few times. Coverage ceases 3 residues before the CDR3 finishes, and the germline J gene fills in the end. This chain uses TRBV30 with TRBJ1-5; 7 bases are a match to TRBD1. The junction had 6 bases not matched to a gene; V was cut back by 0 bases and J by 7 bases. Germline V gene sequence: CDR1 GTSNPN, CDR2 SVGIG (reference sequence). This CDR3 has 14 residues. CDR3 DNA (partial): TGTGCCTGGAGTGTACAGTCAGGGGGGCAGCCC. Translating it yields CAWSVQSGGQP. Given in full, the CDR3 is CAWSVQSGGQPQHF.